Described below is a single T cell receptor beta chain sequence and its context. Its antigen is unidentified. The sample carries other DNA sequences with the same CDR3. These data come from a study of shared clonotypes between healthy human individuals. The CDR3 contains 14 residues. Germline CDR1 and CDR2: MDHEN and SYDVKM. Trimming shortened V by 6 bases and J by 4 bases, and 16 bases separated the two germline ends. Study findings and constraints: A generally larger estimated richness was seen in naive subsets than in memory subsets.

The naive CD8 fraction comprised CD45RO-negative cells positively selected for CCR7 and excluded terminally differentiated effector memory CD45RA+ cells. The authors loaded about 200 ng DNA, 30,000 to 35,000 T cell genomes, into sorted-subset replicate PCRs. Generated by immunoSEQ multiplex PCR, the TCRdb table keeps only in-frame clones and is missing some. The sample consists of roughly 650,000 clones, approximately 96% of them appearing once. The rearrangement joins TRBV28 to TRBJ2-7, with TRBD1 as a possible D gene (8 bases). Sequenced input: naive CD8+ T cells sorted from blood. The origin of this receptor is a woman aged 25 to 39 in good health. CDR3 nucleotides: TGTGCCAGCAGGGGGACAGGCGGGGGTTACGAGCAGTACTTC. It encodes CASRGTGGGYEQYF.